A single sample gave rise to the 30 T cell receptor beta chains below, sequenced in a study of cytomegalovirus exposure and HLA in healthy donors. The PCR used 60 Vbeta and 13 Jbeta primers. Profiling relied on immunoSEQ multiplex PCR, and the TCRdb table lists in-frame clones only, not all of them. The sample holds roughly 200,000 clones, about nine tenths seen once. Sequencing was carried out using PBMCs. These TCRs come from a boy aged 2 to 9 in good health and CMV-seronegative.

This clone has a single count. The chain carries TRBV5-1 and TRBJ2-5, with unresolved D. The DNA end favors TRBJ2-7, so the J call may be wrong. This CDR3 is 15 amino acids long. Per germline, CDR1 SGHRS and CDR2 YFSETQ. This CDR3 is CASSFRDSSSYEQYF. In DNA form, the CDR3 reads TGCGCCAGCAGCTTTAGAGATAGTAGCTCCTACGAGCAGTACTTC.

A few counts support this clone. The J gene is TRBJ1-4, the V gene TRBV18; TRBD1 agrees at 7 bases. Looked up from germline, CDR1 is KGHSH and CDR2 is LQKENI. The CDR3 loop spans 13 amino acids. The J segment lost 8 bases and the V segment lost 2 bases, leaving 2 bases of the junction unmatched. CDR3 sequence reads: CASSPGTEEKLFF. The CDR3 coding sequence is TGTGCCAGCTCACCAGGGACAGAGGAAAAACTGTTTTTT.

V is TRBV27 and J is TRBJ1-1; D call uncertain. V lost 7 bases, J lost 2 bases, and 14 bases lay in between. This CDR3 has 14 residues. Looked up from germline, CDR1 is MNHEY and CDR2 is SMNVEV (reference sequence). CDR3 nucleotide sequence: TGTGCCAGCACCCGGAACCCGGGTAACACTGAAGCTTTCTTT. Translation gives CASTRNPGNTEAFF.

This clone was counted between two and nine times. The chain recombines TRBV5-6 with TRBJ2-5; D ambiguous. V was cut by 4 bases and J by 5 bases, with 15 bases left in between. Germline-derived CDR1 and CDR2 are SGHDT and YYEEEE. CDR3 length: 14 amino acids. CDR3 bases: TGTGCCAGCAGCGTGGACGGTACGCCGGAGACCCAGTACTTC. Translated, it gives CASSVDGTPETQYF.

The CDR3 region is CASRAEAFF. The CDR3 DNA follows: TGTGCCAGCAGGGCAGAAGCTTTCTTT. The gene calls are TRBV6-1 and TRBJ1-1; D unresolved. The CDR3 spans 9 residues. Looked up from germline, CDR1 is MNHNS and CDR2 is SASEGT. V lost 6 bases and J lost 8, with 4 bases in between.

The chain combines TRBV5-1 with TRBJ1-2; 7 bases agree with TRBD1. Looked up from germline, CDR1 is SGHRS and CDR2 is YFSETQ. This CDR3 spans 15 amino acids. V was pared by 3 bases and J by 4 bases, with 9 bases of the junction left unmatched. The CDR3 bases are TGCGCCAGCAGCTGGGGACAGCAAAATCCCTATGGCTACACCTTC. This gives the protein CASSWGQQNPYGYTF.

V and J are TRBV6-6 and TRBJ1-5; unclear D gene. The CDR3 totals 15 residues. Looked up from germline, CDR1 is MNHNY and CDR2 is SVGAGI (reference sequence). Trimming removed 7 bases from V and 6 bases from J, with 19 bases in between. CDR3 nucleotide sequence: TGTGCCAGCATGTGTGGAGTGTCGAGTTGTCAGCCCCAGCATTTT. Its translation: CASMCGVSSCQPQHF.

CDR3 DNA sequence: TGCGCCAGCAGCGGCCAGGGGCGCGCAGATACGCAGTATTTT. This translates into CASSGQGRADTQYF. V and J are TRBV5-1 and TRBJ2-3, with D perhaps matching TRBD1 (6 bases). The germline V and J ends were trimmed by 4 bases and 4 bases, with 13 bases remaining between them. Germline V gene lookup returns CDR1 SGHRS and CDR2 YFSETQ. The CDR3 consists of 14 residues.

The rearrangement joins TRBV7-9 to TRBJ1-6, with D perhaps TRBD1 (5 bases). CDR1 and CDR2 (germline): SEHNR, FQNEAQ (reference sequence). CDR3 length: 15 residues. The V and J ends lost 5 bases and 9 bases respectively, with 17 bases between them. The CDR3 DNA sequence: TGTGCCAGCAGCCCTACCCCAGGGTTGGGTTCACCCCTCCACTTT. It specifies CASSPTPGLGSPLHF.

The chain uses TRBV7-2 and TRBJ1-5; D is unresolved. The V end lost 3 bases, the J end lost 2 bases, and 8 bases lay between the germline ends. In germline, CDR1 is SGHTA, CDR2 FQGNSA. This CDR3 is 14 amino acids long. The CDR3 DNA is TGTGCCAGCAGCTTTCGACTGGGCAATCAGCCCCAGCATTTT. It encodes CASSFRLGNQPQHF.

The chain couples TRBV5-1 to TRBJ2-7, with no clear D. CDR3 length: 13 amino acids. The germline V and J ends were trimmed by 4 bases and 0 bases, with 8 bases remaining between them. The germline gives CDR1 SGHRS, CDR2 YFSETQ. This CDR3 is CASSARSSYEQYF. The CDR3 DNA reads TGCGCCAGCAGCGCGCGGAGCTCCTACGAGCAGTACTTC.

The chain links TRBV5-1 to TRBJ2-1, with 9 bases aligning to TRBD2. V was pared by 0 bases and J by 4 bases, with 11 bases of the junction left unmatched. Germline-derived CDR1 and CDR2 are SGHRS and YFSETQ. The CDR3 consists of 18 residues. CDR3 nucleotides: TGCGCCAGCAGCTTGGGCCTAGCGGGACAACACTTATACAATGAGCAGTTCTTC. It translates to CASSLGLAGQHLYNEQFF.

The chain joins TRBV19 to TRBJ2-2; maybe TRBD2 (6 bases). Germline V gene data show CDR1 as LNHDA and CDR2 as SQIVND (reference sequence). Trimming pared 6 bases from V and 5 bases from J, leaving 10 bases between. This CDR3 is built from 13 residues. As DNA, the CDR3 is TGTGCCAGTAGGCGGGGTCAGACCGGGGAGCTGTTTTTT. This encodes CASRRGQTGELFF.

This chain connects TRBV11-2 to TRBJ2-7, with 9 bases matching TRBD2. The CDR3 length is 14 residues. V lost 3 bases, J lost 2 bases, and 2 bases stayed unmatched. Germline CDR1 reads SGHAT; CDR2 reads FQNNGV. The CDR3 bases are TGTGCCAGCAGCTTTGCGGGAGGGCCCTACGAGCAGTACTTC. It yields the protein CASSFAGGPYEQYF.

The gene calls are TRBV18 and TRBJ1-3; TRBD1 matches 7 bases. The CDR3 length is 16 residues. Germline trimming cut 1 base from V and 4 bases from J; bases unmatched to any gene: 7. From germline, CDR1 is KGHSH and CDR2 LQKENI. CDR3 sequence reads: CASSPQTGRSGNTIYF. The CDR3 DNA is TGTGCCAGCTCACCACAGACAGGGAGATCCGGAAACACCATATATTTT.

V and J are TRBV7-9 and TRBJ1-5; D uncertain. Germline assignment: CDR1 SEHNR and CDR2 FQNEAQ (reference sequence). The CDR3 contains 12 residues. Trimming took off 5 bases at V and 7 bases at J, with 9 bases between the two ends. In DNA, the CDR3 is TGTGCCAGCAGCAGCTTAGAACAGCCCCAGCATTTT. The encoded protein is CASSSLEQPQHF.

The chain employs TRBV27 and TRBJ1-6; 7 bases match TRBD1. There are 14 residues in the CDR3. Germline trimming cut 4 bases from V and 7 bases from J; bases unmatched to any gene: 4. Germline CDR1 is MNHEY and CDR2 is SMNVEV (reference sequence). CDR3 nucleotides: TGTGCCAGCAGTTGGGGACAGTTAAATTCACCCCTCCACTTT. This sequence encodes CASSWGQLNSPLHF.

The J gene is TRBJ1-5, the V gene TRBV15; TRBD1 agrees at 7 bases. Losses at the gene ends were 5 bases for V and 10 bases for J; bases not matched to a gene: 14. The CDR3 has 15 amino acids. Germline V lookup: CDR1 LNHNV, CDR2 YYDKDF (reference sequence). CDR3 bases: TGTGCCACCAGCCACCTAGACAGGGATCTAGTACCCCAGCATTTT. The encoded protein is CATSHLDRDLVPQHF.

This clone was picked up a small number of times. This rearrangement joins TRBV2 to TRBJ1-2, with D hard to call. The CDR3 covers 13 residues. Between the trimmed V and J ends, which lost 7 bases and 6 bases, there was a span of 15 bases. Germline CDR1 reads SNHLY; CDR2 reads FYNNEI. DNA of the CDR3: TGTGCCAGCATAAGAGATGTTGGTGATGGCTACACCTTC. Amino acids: CASIRDVGDGYTF.

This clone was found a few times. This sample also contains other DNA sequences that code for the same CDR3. The CDR3 region has the DNA TGTGCCAGCAGTCCGGGGACAGGGGGCAGCTACGAGCAGTACTTC. Protein: CASSPGTGGSYEQYF. J is TRBJ2-7 and V is TRBV27; 12 bases align to TRBD1. Losses at the gene ends were 5 bases for V and 3 bases for J; bases not matched to a gene: 5. Germline CDR1 and CDR2: MNHEY and SMNVEV (reference sequence). The CDR3 sequence is 15 residues long.

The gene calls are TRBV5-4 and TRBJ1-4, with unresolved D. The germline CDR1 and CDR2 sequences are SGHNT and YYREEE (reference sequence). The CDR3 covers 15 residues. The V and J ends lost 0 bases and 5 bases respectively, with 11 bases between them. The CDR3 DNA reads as TGTGCCAGCAGCTTGGCCAACACCGGGAATGAAAAACTGTTTTTT. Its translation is CASSLANTGNEKLFF.

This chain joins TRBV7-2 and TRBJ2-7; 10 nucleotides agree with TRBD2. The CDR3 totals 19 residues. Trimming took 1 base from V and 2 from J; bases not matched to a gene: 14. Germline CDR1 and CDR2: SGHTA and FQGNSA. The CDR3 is CASSLDLASGGTGTYEQYF. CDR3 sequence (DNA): TGTGCCAGCAGCTTAGATCTAGCTAGCGGGGGTACAGGGACCTACGAGCAGTACTTC.

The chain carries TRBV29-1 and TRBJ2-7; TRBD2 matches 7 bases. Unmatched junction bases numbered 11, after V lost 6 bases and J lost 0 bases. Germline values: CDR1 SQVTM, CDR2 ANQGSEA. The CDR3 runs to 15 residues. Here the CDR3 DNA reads TGCAGCGTGGGGGGGTTGGCAGGGAGCTCCTACGAGCAGTACTTC. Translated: CSVGGLAGSSYEQYF.

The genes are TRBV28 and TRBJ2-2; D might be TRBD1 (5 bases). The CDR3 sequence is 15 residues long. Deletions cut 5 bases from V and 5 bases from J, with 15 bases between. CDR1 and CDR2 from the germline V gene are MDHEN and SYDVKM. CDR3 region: CASSITKGRTGELFF. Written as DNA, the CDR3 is TGTGCCAGCAGTATAACGAAGGGGCGAACCGGGGAGCTGTTTTTT.

For the CDR3, the DNA is TGCGCCAGCAGCAGCGGGGGGGCAACTGCCTACGAGCAGTACTTC. This sequence encodes CASSSGGATAYEQYF. V is TRBV5-1 and J is TRBJ2-7; 10 bases are a match to TRBD2. From germline, CDR1 is SGHRS and CDR2 YFSETQ. The CDR3 is 15 amino acids. J lost 2 bases, V lost 4 bases, and 6 bases had no gene match.

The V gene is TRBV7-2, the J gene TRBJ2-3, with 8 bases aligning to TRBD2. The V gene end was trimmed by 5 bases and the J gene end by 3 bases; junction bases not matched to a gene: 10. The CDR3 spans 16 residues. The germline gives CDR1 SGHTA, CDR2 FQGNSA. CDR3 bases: TGTGCCAGCAGCCTCGGGGGAGCGGGAGTTACAGATACGCAGTATTTT. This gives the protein CASSLGGAGVTDTQYF.

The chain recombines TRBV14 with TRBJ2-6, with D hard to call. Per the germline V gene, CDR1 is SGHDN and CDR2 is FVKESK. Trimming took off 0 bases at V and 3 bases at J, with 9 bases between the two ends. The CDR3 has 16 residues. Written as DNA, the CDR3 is TGTGCCAGCAGCCAAGAGTTGAGGAATGGGGCCAACGTCCTGACTTTC. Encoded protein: CASSQELRNGANVLTF.

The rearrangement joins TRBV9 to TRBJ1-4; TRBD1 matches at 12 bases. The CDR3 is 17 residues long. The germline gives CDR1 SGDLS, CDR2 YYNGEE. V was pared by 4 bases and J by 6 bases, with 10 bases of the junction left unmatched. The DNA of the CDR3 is TGTGCCAGCAGCCCCGAGGGGGGACAGGGGGCTGATGAAAAACTGTTTTTT. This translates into CASSPEGGQGADEKLFF.

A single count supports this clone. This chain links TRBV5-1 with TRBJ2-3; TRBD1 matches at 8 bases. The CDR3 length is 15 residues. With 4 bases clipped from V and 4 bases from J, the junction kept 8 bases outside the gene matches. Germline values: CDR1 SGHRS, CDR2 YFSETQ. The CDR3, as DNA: TGCGCCAGCAGCCAGACAGGGGTGGGGGCAGATACGCAGTATTTT. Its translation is CASSQTGVGADTQYF. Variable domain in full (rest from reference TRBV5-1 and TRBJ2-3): KAGVTQTPRYLIKTRGQQVTLSCSPISGHRSVSWYQQTPGQGLQFLFEYFSETQRNKGNFPGRFSGRQFSNSRSEMNVSTLELGDSALYLCASSQTGVGADTQYFGPGTRLTVL.

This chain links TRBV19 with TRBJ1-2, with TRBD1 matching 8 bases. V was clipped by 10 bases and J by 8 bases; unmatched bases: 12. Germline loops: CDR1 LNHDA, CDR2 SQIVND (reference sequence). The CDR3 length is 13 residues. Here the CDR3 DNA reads TGTGCCACCAGCCAGGACAGGGTAAAGGGCTACACCTTC. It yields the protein CATSQDRVKGYTF.